The 18 T cell receptor beta chains below all came from one sample that was sequenced in a study of human T cells and chemical hapten exposure. Time point specified: patch test 2, 6 weeks after DPC sensitization. Treatment reported: therapeutic diphenylcyclopropenone sensitization with weekly scalp DPC. TCRdb re-called the RACE reads with MiXCR, one entry per CDR3 protein. The sample records under 75,000 distinct CDR3 sequences, about 9% being singletons. Here the sequenced sample was whole blood, taken in connection with sensitization to the hapten diphenylcyclopropenone (DPC). These receptor sequences come from a woman between 45 and 60 years old with alopecia areata. Some clones in this sample may be carry-over from other donors' samples.

This clonotype turned up a few times. The V call is TRBV6-2 or TRBV6-3, the J call TRBJ2-1; D might be TRBD1 or TRBD2, each matching 5 bases. The germline V and J ends were trimmed by 2 bases and 6 bases, with 11 bases remaining between them. This CDR3 spans 14 amino acids. Germline values: CDR1 MNHEY, CDR2 SVGEGT. This chain's CDR3 is CASSYGGEGNEQFF. The CDR3 DNA reads TGTGCCAGCAGTTACGGGGGAGAGGGCAATGAGCAGTTCTTC.

This clonotype was counted ten times or more. The rearrangement uses TRBV29-1 and TRBJ1-1; D ambiguous. Trimming stripped 6 bases from V and 2 bases from J, with 4 bases between. This CDR3 region has 10 residues. Germline V gives CDR1 SQVTM, CDR2 ANQGSEA. As DNA, the CDR3 is TGCAGCGTACGCAACACTGAAGCTTTCTTT. As protein: CSVRNTEAFF.

The gene calls are TRBV12-3 or TRBV12-4 and TRBJ2-3; 10 bases fit TRBD2. J lost 4 bases, V lost 3 bases, and 13 bases had no gene match. The length of the CDR3 is 18 residues. The CDR3 nucleotides read TGTGCCAGCAGTTTGGGAGCGGGAGGGCGGGTCAATTCAGATACGCAGTATTTT. Residues: CASSLGAGGRVNSDTQYF.

This sequence joins TRBV10-3 and TRBJ2-7; D remains ambiguous. Germline assignment: CDR1 ENHRY and CDR2 SYGVKD. V gave up 1 base and J gave up 5 bases, with 3 bases separating them. This CDR3 comprises 11 residues. CDR3 loop: CAISEFHEQYF. CDR3 DNA: TGTGCCATCAGTGAGTTCCACGAGCAGTACTTC.

This clonotype was counted many times. The CDR3 sequence: CASSVPGAYNEQFF. As DNA, the CDR3 is TGTGCCAGCAGCGTGCCGGGAGCTTACAATGAGCAGTTCTTC. The chain joins TRBV5-4 to TRBJ2-1, with D maybe TRBD2 (6 bases). V gave up 4 bases and J gave up 4 bases, with 12 bases separating them. Germline CDR1 and CDR2: SGHNT and YYREEE (reference sequence). The CDR3 spans 14 residues.

This chain connects TRBV7-2 to TRBJ2-7, with 9 bases fitting TRBD2. Germline CDR1 reads SGHTA; CDR2 reads FQGNSA. There are 16 residues in the CDR3. Trimming took 5 bases from V and 4 from J; bases not matched to a gene: 12. The chain's CDR3 is CASSTRVGLAPYEQYF. The CDR3 DNA is TGTGCCAGCAGCACTCGAGTTGGACTAGCGCCGTACGAGCAGTACTTC.

This clonotype was seen many times. The CDR3 spells CSAGRGKNIQYF. The DNA of the CDR3 is TGCAGTGCAGGGAGAGGCAAAAACATTCAGTACTTC. The rearrangement uses TRBV20-1 and TRBJ2-4; perhaps TRBD2 as D (5 bases). This CDR3 is built from 12 residues. The V gene's germline CDR1 is DFQATT and CDR2 SNEGSKA (reference sequence). Between the trimmed V and J ends, which lost 6 bases and 3 bases, there was a span of 9 bases.

V gene TRBV5-1 combines with J gene TRBJ1-1, with 8 bases that match TRBD1. Germline values: CDR1 SGHRS, CDR2 YFSETQ. The CDR3 contains 16 residues. The V segment lost 4 bases and the J segment 0 bases; nucleotides outside the gene matches: 8. CDR3 DNA: TGCGCCAGCAGCCCAGGGGGCATGACTCTGAACACTGAAGCTTTCTTT. This sequence encodes CASSPGGMTLNTEAFF.

This clonotype was picked up a small number of times. The chain combines TRBV11-2 with TRBJ2-3, with a possible D match to TRBD1 (6 bases). This CDR3 is built from 17 residues. CDR1 is SGHAT and CDR2 is FQNNGV in the germline V gene. The V and J ends lost 3 bases and 0 bases respectively, with 16 bases between them. The CDR3 DNA sequence: TGTGCCAGCAGCTTTTTTGGGGGCTTGACCAGCACAGATACGCAGTATTTT. Translation: CASSFFGGLTSTDTQYF. The variable domain in full, completed from reference TRBV11-2 and TRBJ2-3, reads EAGVAQSPRYKIIEKRQSVAFWCNPISGHATLYWYQQILGQGPKLLIQFQNNGVVDDSQLPKDRFSAERLKGVDSTLKIQPAKLEDSAVYLCASSFFGGLTSTDTQYFGPGTRLTVL.

The sample holds many counts of this clonotype. This sequence joins TRBV24-1 and TRBJ2-3; D perhaps matches TRBD1 (6 bases). The CDR3 is made up of 16 amino acids. Trimming shortened V by 4 bases and J by 0 bases, and 13 bases separated the two germline ends. Per germline, CDR1 KGHDR and CDR2 SFDVKD. CDR3 protein: CATSERQAKSTDTQYF. The CDR3 nucleotides are TGTGCCACCAGTGAAAGACAGGCGAAGAGCACAGATACGCAGTATTTT.

This clonotype was picked up many times. V is TRBV14 and J is TRBJ2-1, with TRBD2 matching 7 bases. The CDR3 runs 16 residues. Losses at the gene ends were 4 bases for V and 0 bases for J; bases not matched to a gene: 6. In germline, CDR1 is SGHDN, CDR2 FVKESK. Written as DNA, the CDR3 is TGTGCCAGCAGCCTAATGCGGGAGCTCTCCTACAATGAGCAGTTCTTC. Amino acid sequence: CASSLMRELSYNEQFF.

In this sample, this clonotype turned up many times. The chain is built from TRBV20-1 and TRBJ2-3; D remains unclear. V was trimmed by 0 bases and J by 1 base, leaving 11 bases between them. CDR3 length: 15 residues. Germline V gene lookup returns CDR1 DFQATT and CDR2 SNEGSKA (reference sequence). CDR3 sequence reads: CSARDLERGTDTQYF. DNA of the CDR3: TGCAGTGCTAGAGATCTAGAACGGGGCACAGATACGCAGTATTTT.

This clonotype was detected ten times or more. The chain recombines TRBV6-1 with TRBJ1-5, with 7 bases identical to TRBD1. The length of the CDR3 is 15 residues. Germline CDR1 and CDR2: MNHNS and SASEGT. The V and J ends lost 2 bases and 11 bases, in that order; junction bases with no gene match: 12. CDR3 in amino acids: CASSEFDRAESSQHF. The CDR3 DNA reads as TGTGCCAGCAGTGAATTTGACAGGGCCGAAAGTTCCCAGCATTTT.

On this clonotype itself: A much more abundant neighbour one base away suggests this may be a read error. No conserved phenylalanine or tryptophan ends this CDR3, so it is likely a read error. This chain uses TRBV5-1 with TRBJ1-1; D perhaps matches TRBD1 (6 bases). CDR1 and CDR2 (germline): SGHRS, YFSETQ. The CDR3 spans 13 residues. With 4 bases removed from V and 1 base from J, the gap between germline ends came to 8 bases. The CDR3 DNA follows: TGCGCCAGCAGCCCGACAGGGAACACTGAAGCTTTCTTA. Residues: CASSPTGNTEAFL.

This clonotype was seen a handful of times. The chain uses TRBV27 and TRBJ2-5; D is undetermined. The germline CDR1 and CDR2 sequences are MNHEY and SMNVEV (reference sequence). The CDR3 is 15 residues long. Trimming removed 3 bases at V and 4 bases at J, with 15 bases between. The DNA for the CDR3 is TGTGCCAGCAGTTTTTCGAGTAGATTAGGAGAGACCCAGTACTTC. Protein product: CASSFSSRLGETQYF.

The V and J genes are TRBV12-3 or TRBV12-4 and TRBJ1-6; the D gene is possibly TRBD1 (6 bases). Between the trimmed V and J ends, which lost 3 bases and 8 bases, there was a span of 11 bases. The CDR3 length is 14 residues. The CDR3 nucleotides are TGTGCCAGCAGTTTTCAGGGGCGAGATTCACCCCTCCACTTT. Protein: CASSFQGRDSPLHF.

The J gene is TRBJ1-1, the V gene TRBV5-4, with D maybe TRBD1 (5 bases). Germline V gives CDR1 SGHNT, CDR2 YYREEE (reference sequence). With 6 bases removed from V and 2 bases from J, the gap between germline ends came to 14 bases. The CDR3 covers 14 residues. This CDR3 is CASMRRQGNTEAFF. CDR3 bases: TGTGCCAGCATGCGGAGGCAGGGAAACACTGAAGCTTTCTTT.

This clonotype has more than one count but fewer than ten. The rearrangement links TRBV7-2 to TRBJ2-3; 10 positions match TRBD2. V trimming: 0 bases; J trimming: 6 bases; junction bases outside the gene matches: 3. Germline V gene lookup returns CDR1 SGHTA and CDR2 FQGNSA. CDR3 length: 15 amino acids. CDR3 region: CASSLALAGRDTQYF. The CDR3 nucleotides are TGTGCCAGCAGCTTAGCACTAGCGGGGCGCGATACGCAGTATTTT.